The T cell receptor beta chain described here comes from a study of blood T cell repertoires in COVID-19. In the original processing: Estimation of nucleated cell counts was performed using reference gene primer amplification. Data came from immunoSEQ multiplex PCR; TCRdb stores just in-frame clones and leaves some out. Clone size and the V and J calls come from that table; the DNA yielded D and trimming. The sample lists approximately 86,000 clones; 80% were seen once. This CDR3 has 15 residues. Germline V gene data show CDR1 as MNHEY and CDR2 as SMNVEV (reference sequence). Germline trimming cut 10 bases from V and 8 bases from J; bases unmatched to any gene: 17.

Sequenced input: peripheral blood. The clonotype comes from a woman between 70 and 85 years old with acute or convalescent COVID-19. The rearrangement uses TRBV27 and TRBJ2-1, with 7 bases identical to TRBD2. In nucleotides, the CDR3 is TGTGCCACCTCAGTGGGGGGGGTAGCGACACATGAGCAGTTCTTC. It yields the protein CATSVGGVATHEQFF.